Below, 16 T cell receptor beta chains from the same sample are listed, as sequenced in a study of Ad26.COV2.S vaccination and SARS-CoV-2 variants (dated by TCRdb to 2020 to 2023). Library prep was done by the immunoSEQ multiplex PCR assay. What TCRdb holds here is the immuneACCESS table cut down to in-frame rearrangements. Part of the clones is not present; checked against another copy, under half of the missing clones reflect an unresolved V gene, and the others are unexplained. Counted in this sample were over 450,000 clones; 89% of them appeared once. The top ten clones comprise more than 1.5% of the sample. The intended sense of this specimen's treatment or condition label: roughly 20 received Ad26.COV2.S at low or high dose, single or two shots; 5 received placebo; per-sample allocation not given. For vaccine and placebo recipients, repertoires were sequenced using samples collected on day 63 after the first injection.

Sequences were derived from peripheral blood, sampled in a trial of Ad26.COV2.S vaccine versus placebo. Every receptor here comes from a person aged 18 to 65 who received the Ad26.COV2.S COVID-19 vaccine or a placebo.

The V gene is TRBV6-5, the J gene TRBJ1-2; 7 positions agree with TRBD1. The germline V gene has CDR1 MNHEY and CDR2 SVGAGI. The V gene end was trimmed by 0 bases and the J gene end by 6 bases; junction bases not matched to a gene: 10. The CDR3 sequence is 16 residues long. The CDR3 nucleotides are TGTGCCAGCAGTTACTCTTTTAGGGGGCAAATGGATGGCTACACCTTC. It encodes CASSYSFRGQMDGYTF.

This rearrangement joins TRBV7-9 to TRBJ1-4; D is unresolved. Germline V lookup: CDR1 SEHNR, CDR2 FQNEAQ (reference sequence). V was clipped by 5 bases and J by 6 bases, with 13 bases between them. The CDR3 spans 14 residues. In DNA form, the CDR3 reads TGTGCCAGCAGCCCCGCGGGAGTCCATGAAAAACTGTTTTTT. The encoded protein is CASSPAGVHEKLFF. Full variable domain (rest looked up from reference TRBV7-9 and TRBJ1-4): DTGVSQNPRHKITKRGQNVTFRCDPISEHNRLYWYRQTLGQGPEFLTYFQNEAQLEKSRLLSDRFSAERPKGSFSTLEIQRTEQGDSAMYLCASSPAGVHEKLFFGSGTQLSVL.

Notes on this clone: Distinct nucleotide sequences in the sample also encode this CDR3. The V and J genes are TRBV5-1 and TRBJ2-7; D unclear. The CDR3 contains 13 residues. CDR1 is SGHRS and CDR2 is YFSETQ in the germline V gene. Trimming took off 0 bases at V and 3 bases at J, with 7 bases between the two ends. The CDR3 region is CASSLASGYEQYF. DNA for the CDR3: TGCGCCAGCAGCTTGGCCTCGGGCTACGAGCAGTACTTC.

This chain joins TRBV14 and TRBJ2-1, with TRBD2 identical over 9 bases. Unmatched junction bases numbered 10, after V lost 4 bases and J lost 9 bases. The V gene's germline CDR1 is SGHDN and CDR2 FVKESK. CDR3 length: 15 amino acids. CDR3: CASSRISGGLIEQFF. The CDR3 region has the DNA TGTGCCAGCAGCCGGATTAGCGGGGGTTTAATTGAGCAGTTCTTC.

V and J are TRBV2 and TRBJ1-2; D is possibly TRBD1 (5 bases). The CDR3 has 12 amino acids. V lost 5 bases and J lost 5, with 9 bases in between. CDR1 is SNHLY, CDR2 FYNNEI, per germline. The CDR3, as DNA: TGTGCCAGCAGTAGACAGAGTTATGGCTACACCTTC. Translating it yields CASSRQSYGYTF.

The rearrangement uses TRBV30 and TRBJ2-5, with 9 nucleotides matching TRBD2. CDR3 size: 16 residues. V gave up 2 bases and J gave up 7 bases; unmatched junction bases: 14. The germline CDR1 and CDR2 sequences are GTSNPN and SVGIG (reference sequence). CDR3 residues: CAWSMGLAAGGGTQYF. The CDR3 DNA is TGTGCCTGGAGTATGGGACTAGCCGCCGGCGGGGGGACCCAGTACTTC.

This clone was counted between two and nine times. This chain connects TRBV30 to TRBJ1-5, with 8 bases that match TRBD1. The J segment lost 2 bases and the V segment lost 5 bases, leaving 2 bases of the junction unmatched. The CDR3 has 13 amino acids. In germline, CDR1 is GTSNPN, CDR2 SVGIG (reference sequence). The CDR3 DNA follows: TGTGCCTGGGACAGGGGAGGCAATCAGCCCCAGCATTTT. This sequence encodes CAWDRGGNQPQHF.

V and J are TRBV10-2 and TRBJ2-1; 8 bases line up with TRBD2. V lost 3 bases, J lost 7 bases, and 8 bases stayed unmatched. Germline CDR1 and CDR2: WSHSY and SAAADI. CDR3 size: 15 residues. Here the CDR3 DNA reads TGCGCCAGCAGTGAAGGGACTAGGGCGAATAATGAGCAGTTCTTC. Its protein product is CASSEGTRANNEQFF.

This chain uses TRBV28 with TRBJ2-1, with a tentative D call TRBD2 (6 bases). Trimming took 5 bases from V and 0 from J, leaving 26 bases between them. Germline-derived CDR1 and CDR2 are MDHEN and SYDVKM. The CDR3 runs to 20 residues. CDR3 loop: CASSTPGLGATTSSYNEQFF. The CDR3 nucleotides are TGTGCCAGCAGTACCCCGGGACTCGGGGCCACAACGAGCTCCTACAATGAGCAGTTCTTC.

V and J are TRBV30 and TRBJ2-3; TRBD2 agrees at 9 bases. The CDR3 runs to 14 residues. CDR1 is GTSNPN, CDR2 SVGIG, per germline (reference sequence). Trimming at V came to 7 bases and at J to 8 bases, leaving 13 bases not matched to a gene. The CDR3 protein is CASIGSSGAATQYF. DNA of the CDR3: TGTGCCTCCATAGGGTCTAGCGGGGCTGCTACGCAGTATTTT.

V gene TRBV10-1 combines with J gene TRBJ2-3, with D unclear. This CDR3 spans 16 amino acids. V was shortened by 0 bases and J by 0 bases, with 10 bases between the two germline ends. Germline values: CDR1 WNHNN, CDR2 SYGVQD (reference sequence). CDR3 loop: CASSESYPGSTDTQYF. CDR3 sequence (DNA): TGCGCCAGCAGTGAGTCGTATCCCGGTAGCACAGATACGCAGTATTTT.

This clone showed up just once. The V and J genes are TRBV19 and TRBJ1-2, with D tentatively TRBD1 (5 bases). Trimming took 9 bases from V and 3 from J, leaving 26 bases between them. CDR1 is LNHDA and CDR2 is SQIVND in the germline V gene (reference sequence). The CDR3 sequence is 17 residues long. The CDR3 here is CASKASGSGDGHYGYTF. The CDR3 DNA reads as TGTGCCAGCAAGGCTTCCGGTTCGGGGGATGGACACTATGGCTACACCTTC.

The chain recombines TRBV19 with TRBJ2-1; 8 bases match TRBD2. The CDR3 spans 15 residues. In germline, CDR1 is LNHDA, CDR2 SQIVND (reference sequence). Unmatched junction bases numbered 3, after V lost 2 bases and J lost 3 bases. The CDR3 sequence: CASSITSGNYNEQFF. CDR3 sequence (DNA): TGTGCCAGTAGTATAACTAGCGGAAACTACAATGAGCAGTTCTTC.

The chain combines TRBV9 with TRBJ1-1; no definite D call. The CDR3 has 14 residues. The V end lost 4 bases, the J end lost 8 bases, and 18 bases lay between the germline ends. CDR1 and CDR2 from the germline V gene are SGDLS and YYNGEE. The CDR3 spells CASSISDVGKEAFF. DNA of the CDR3: TGTGCCAGCAGCATCTCCGATGTCGGAAAAGAAGCTTTCTTT. Together with reference TRBV9 and TRBJ1-1, the CDR3 gives the full variable domain: DSGVTQTPKHLITATGQRVTLRCSPRSGDLSVYWYQQSLDQGLQFLIQYYNGEERAKGNILERFSAQQFPDLHSELNLSSLELGDSALYFCASSISDVGKEAFFGQGTRLTVV.

This chain joins TRBV7-2 and TRBJ2-5; 13 positions match TRBD2. The CDR3 sequence is 16 residues long. Germline values: CDR1 SGHTA, CDR2 FQGNSA. The J segment lost 4 bases and the V segment lost 3 bases, leaving 5 bases of the junction unmatched. CDR3 DNA sequence: TGTGCCAGCAGCTTCGGACTAGCGGGGGTTGGAGAGACCCAGTACTTC. Amino acids: CASSFGLAGVGETQYF. Drawing the rest from reference TRBV7-2 and TRBJ2-5, the complete variable domain is GAGVSQSPSNKVTEKGKDVELRCDPISGHTALYWYRQSLGQGLEFLIYFQGNSAPDKSGLPSDRFSAERTGGSVSTLTIQRTQQEDSAVYLCASSFGLAGVGETQYFGPGTRLLVL.

This rearrangement joins TRBV5-8 to TRBJ2-1; D remains unclear. With 2 bases removed from V and 6 bases from J, the gap between germline ends came to 9 bases. Germline assignment: CDR1 SGHTS and CDR2 YDEGEE. The CDR3 contains 13 residues. The CDR3 DNA follows: TGTGCCAGCAGCTTATACCAATCCAATGAGCAGTTCTTC. It yields the protein CASSLYQSNEQFF.